Following are 26 T cell receptor beta chains from one sample sequenced in a study of OX40 agonist ivuxolimab in advanced cancers. Generated by immunoSEQ multiplex PCR, the TCRdb table keeps only in-frame clones and is missing some. Among around 86,000 clones listed, roughly 82% were seen once. Source: CD4+ or CD8+ T cells sorted from blood, taken in a trial of the OX40 agonist ivuxolimab. The receptors originated from an adult with an advanced solid tumor such as melanoma, head and neck, liver or kidney cancer.

The rearrangement joins TRBV7-9 to TRBJ2-2, with D perhaps TRBD1 (6 bases). The V end lost 3 bases, the J end lost 8 bases, and 13 bases lay between the germline ends. CDR3 length: 14 residues. Germline CDR1 is SEHNR and CDR2 is FQNEAQ (reference sequence). The CDR3 DNA reads TGTGCCAGCAGCTTGGAGGACAGCTTTGGGGAGCTGTTTTTT. Protein product: CASSLEDSFGELFF.

This chain connects TRBV12-5 to TRBJ2-1, with 8 bases lining up with TRBD2. The CDR3 length is 16 residues. The V segment lost 6 bases and the J segment 2 bases; nucleotides outside the gene matches: 9. The germline V gene encodes CDR1 LGHNT and CDR2 FRNRAP. CDR3 region: CASGPTGGGAYNEQFF. The CDR3 DNA sequence: TGTGCTAGTGGCCCCACGGGAGGGGGGGCCTACAATGAGCAGTTCTTC.

This clone was seen a single time. V is TRBV6-5 and J is TRBJ1-6; D is unclear. The CDR3 extends over 14 amino acids. With 2 bases removed from V and 5 bases from J, the gap between germline ends came to 7 bases. Germline CDR1 reads MNHEY; CDR2 reads SVGAGI. The CDR3 region has the DNA TGTGCCAGCAGTTACGGGGTGGATAATTCACCCCTCCACTTT. As protein: CASSYGVDNSPLHF.

The chain combines TRBV5-6 with TRBJ2-4; D is unresolved. CDR3 length: 14 amino acids. Between the trimmed V and J ends, which lost 4 bases and 1 base, there was a span of 9 bases. Germline V CDR1 and CDR2: SGHDT, YYEEEE. As DNA, the CDR3 is TGTGCCAGCAGCCCCCCTGTGGCCAAAAACATTCAGTACTTC. Amino acid sequence: CASSPPVAKNIQYF. Drawing the rest from reference TRBV5-6 and TRBJ2-4, the complete variable domain is DAGVTQSPTHLIKTRGQQVTLRCSPKSGHDTVSWYQQALGQGPQFIFQYYEEEERQRGNFPDRFSGHQFPNYSSELNVNALLLGDSALYLCASSPPVAKNIQYFGAGTRLSVL.

This clone turned up a few times. The rearrangement joins TRBV5-6 to TRBJ1-1; 7 bases match TRBD1. Germline CDR1 is SGHDT and CDR2 is YYEEEE. The CDR3 runs 16 residues. J was trimmed by 0 bases and V by 2 bases; bases with no gene match: 7. This CDR3 is CASSFRGNMLNTEAFF. The CDR3, as DNA: TGTGCCAGCAGCTTCAGGGGGAATATGTTGAACACTGAAGCTTTCTTT.

J is TRBJ1-4 and V is TRBV4-2; D is ambiguous. Germline CDR1 is LGHNA and CDR2 is YNFKEQ. The V end was cut by 5 bases, the J end by 6 bases, with 13 bases between. The CDR3 totals 14 residues. The CDR3 nucleotides are TGTGCCAGCAGCTCCGGGGTGAGGGATGAAAAACTGTTTTTT. Its protein product is CASSSGVRDEKLFF.

On this clone itself: A much larger clone differs from this one at a single base, so this may be a read error. The chain employs TRBV4-2 and TRBJ2-7, with D perhaps given as TRBD1 or TRBD2 (5 bases each). Germline V gene lookup returns CDR1 LGHNA and CDR2 YNFKEQ. The CDR3 is 15 amino acids. As DNA, the CDR3 is TGTGCCAGCAACCAAGAGGGGACGAGCTCCTACGAGCAGTACGTC. Encoded protein: CASNQEGTSSYEQYV.

V and J are TRBV11-2 and TRBJ2-1; D is perhaps TRBD2 (5 bases). Trimming left V 4 bases short and J 0 bases short, with 10 bases between. The CDR3 length is 15 residues. The V gene's germline CDR1 is SGHAT and CDR2 FQNNGV. For the CDR3, the DNA is TGTGCCAGCAGCTCGACTACCCGCTCCTACAATGAGCAGTTCTTC. It specifies CASSSTTRSYNEQFF. Full variable domain (rest looked up from reference TRBV11-2 and TRBJ2-1): EAGVAQSPRYKIIEKRQSVAFWCNPISGHATLYWYQQILGQGPKLLIQFQNNGVVDDSQLPKDRFSAERLKGVDSTLKIQPAKLEDSAVYLCASSSTTRSYNEQFFGPGTRLTVL.

The chain is built from TRBV5-6 and TRBJ1-5; the D is unclear. The V end lost 2 bases, the J end lost 1 base, and 4 bases lay between the germline ends. The CDR3 covers 13 residues. In germline, CDR1 is SGHDT, CDR2 YYEEEE. In DNA form, the CDR3 reads TGTGCCAGCAGCTTAAGGAGCAATCAGCCCCAGCATTTT. Its protein is CASSLRSNQPQHF.

The rearrangement joins TRBV7-2 to TRBJ2-3; D gene ambiguous. Germline V gene sequence: CDR1 SGHTA, CDR2 FQGNSA. Trimming left V 6 bases short and J 0 bases short, with 13 bases between. The CDR3 has 15 amino acids. The CDR3 nucleotides read TGTGCCAGCAGTCCTAGATACTCTAGCACAGATACGCAGTATTTT. This sequence encodes CASSPRYSSTDTQYF. The full variable domain, rest sourced from reference TRBV7-2 and TRBJ2-3, is GAGVSQSPSNKVTEKGKDVELRCDPISGHTALYWYRQSLGQGLEFLIYFQGNSAPDKSGLPSDRFSAERTGGSVSTLTIQRTQQEDSAVYLCASSPRYSSTDTQYFGPGTRLTVL.

The CDR3 spells CASGVSGGAYEQYV. Written as DNA, the CDR3 is TGCGCCAGCGGGGTTAGCGGGGGAGCTTACGAGCAGTACGTC. V is TRBV10-2 and J is TRBJ2-7; 9 bases are shared with TRBD2. Germline V gene data show CDR1 as WSHSY and CDR2 as SAAADI. The trim removed 8 bases at V and 4 bases at J, leaving 9 bases unmatched. This CDR3 contains 14 residues.

This clone was picked up one time. The rearrangement uses TRBV6-1 and TRBJ1-6; D is perhaps TRBD1 (5 bases). Per germline, CDR1 MNHNS and CDR2 SASEGT. This CDR3 is built from 15 residues. V dropped 2 bases and J dropped 6 bases, with 11 bases sitting between them. CDR3 nucleotides: TGTGCCAGCAGTGAACAGGGCAGAAGTAATTCACCCCTCCACTTT. This sequence encodes CASSEQGRSNSPLHF.

This chain uses TRBV4-1 with TRBJ1-2; 7 bases line up with TRBD1. Germline V CDR1 and CDR2: MGHRA, YSYEKL. With 3 bases clipped from V and 1 base from J, the junction kept 5 bases outside the gene matches. The CDR3 is 15 residues long. The CDR3 reads CASSHVDRDNYGYTF. DNA of the CDR3: TGCGCCAGCAGCCATGTCGACAGGGATAACTATGGCTACACCTTC.

The chain joins TRBV28 to TRBJ1-1; D is unresolved. CDR1 and CDR2 (germline): MDHEN, SYDVKM. V lost 2 bases, J lost 0 bases, and 4 bases lay in between. The CDR3 has 13 amino acids. The CDR3: CASSLGVNTEAFF. The CDR3 nucleotides are TGTGCCAGCAGTTTAGGTGTGAACACTGAAGCTTTCTTT.

This rearrangement joins TRBV6-6 to TRBJ1-5; 9 bases map to TRBD1. This CDR3 has 16 residues. Germline lookup yields CDR1 MNHNY and CDR2 SVGAGI (reference sequence). V lost 3 bases to trimming and J lost 6 bases; unmatched junction nucleotides: 9. CDR3 region: CASSYSLGQGSQPQHF. DNA for the CDR3: TGTGCCAGCAGTTATAGTCTCGGACAGGGGTCTCAGCCCCAGCATTTT.

This clone came up once. Within the sample, other DNA sequences also encode this same CDR3. The rearrangement uses TRBV7-2 and TRBJ2-7, with 7 positions matching TRBD1. The germline CDR1 and CDR2 sequences are SGHTA and FQGNSA. The CDR3 is made up of 14 amino acids. The trim removed 4 bases at V and 1 base at J, leaving 4 bases unmatched. This chain's CDR3 is CASSSRQGSYEQYF. CDR3 nucleotides: TGTGCCAGCAGCTCCAGACAGGGTTCCTACGAGCAGTACTTC.

V is TRBV7-2 and J is TRBJ1-1; D possibly corresponds to TRBD1 (5 bases). This CDR3 spans 14 amino acids. Trimming shortened V by 4 bases and J by 4 bases, and 13 bases separated the two germline ends. The germline CDR1 and CDR2 sequences are SGHTA and FQGNSA. The CDR3 nucleotides read TGTGCCAGCAGCTCTGATCGGAGGGGCACTGAAGCTTTCTTT. Its protein is CASSSDRRGTEAFF.

The chain links TRBV5-5 to TRBJ2-3, with 9 bases matching TRBD2. Germline CDR1 and CDR2: SGHKS and YYEKEE (reference sequence). The CDR3 is made up of 15 amino acids. V trimming: 3 bases; J trimming: 3 bases; junction bases outside the gene matches: 5. The CDR3 sequence: CASSSSGVGTDTQYF. CDR3 DNA sequence: TGTGCCAGCAGCTCTAGCGGGGTCGGGACAGATACGCAGTATTTT.

This chain connects TRBV28 to TRBJ2-7; 11 bases map to TRBD2. The CDR3 has 14 amino acids. The germline gives CDR1 MDHEN, CDR2 SYDVKM. J gave up 9 bases and V 5 bases, and 9 bases lay outside the gene matches. CDR3 loop: CASSTTSGGLWQYV. The CDR3 DNA is TGTGCCAGCAGTACCACTAGCGGGGGACTATGGCAGTACGTC.

The chain combines TRBV18 with TRBJ2-1; the match to TRBD2 covers 10 bases. This CDR3 region has 18 residues. Trimming at V came to 1 base and at J to 2 bases, leaving 8 bases not matched to a gene. CDR1 KGHSH and CDR2 LQKENI come from the germline V gene. CDR3 DNA sequence: TGTGCCAGCTCACCACGGTCTAGCGGGGGCCATACCTACAATGAGCAGTTCTTC. Translated: CASSPRSSGGHTYNEQFF.

J is TRBJ1-2 and V is TRBV5-6, with a possible D match to TRBD1 (5 bases). This CDR3 comprises 16 residues. Trimming removed 0 bases from V and 3 bases from J, with 15 bases in between. The germline CDR1 and CDR2 sequences are SGHDT and YYEEEE. CDR3 protein: CASSLGTTGRDYGYTF. The CDR3 DNA reads TGTGCCAGCAGCTTGGGGACCACGGGACGGGACTATGGCTACACCTTC.

This chain links TRBV18 with TRBJ2-5, with D uncertain. Germline CDR1 and CDR2: KGHSH and LQKENI. The CDR3 loop spans 14 amino acids. Trimming shortened V by 2 bases and J by 3 bases, and 10 bases separated the two germline ends. The CDR3 protein is CASSPGIAEETQYF. The CDR3 DNA sequence: TGTGCCAGCTCACCAGGGATAGCAGAAGAGACCCAGTACTTC.

The V and J genes are TRBV5-1 and TRBJ1-2; weak D call: TRBD1 (5 bases). The CDR3 has 18 residues. Germline V gene lookup returns CDR1 SGHRS and CDR2 YFSETQ. V gave up 0 bases and J gave up 0 bases, with 18 bases separating them. The DNA of the CDR3 is TGCGCCAGCAGCTTGGACAGTAGAGGGACCCTAGCTAACTATGGCTACACCTTC. Amino acid sequence: CASSLDSRGTLANYGYTF.

The rearrangement joins TRBV11-1 to TRBJ1-4; possibly TRBD1 for D (5 bases). In germline, CDR1 is SGHAT, CDR2 FQDESV (reference sequence). CDR3 length: 13 amino acids. V dropped 5 bases and J dropped 8 bases, with 12 bases sitting between them. The CDR3 region is CASSPGLGEKLFF. In nucleotides, the CDR3 is TGTGCCAGCAGCCCGGGACTTGGCGAAAAACTGTTTTTT.

The chain is built from TRBV7-2 and TRBJ2-1, with 7 bases that match TRBD1. From germline, CDR1 is SGHTA and CDR2 FQGNSA. V lost 1 base, J lost 6 bases, and 6 bases stayed unmatched. The CDR3 is 15 amino acids. Written as DNA, the CDR3 is TGTGCCAGCAGCTTAGTACAGGGGCTTGGCAATGAGCAGTTCTTC. It codes for CASSLVQGLGNEQFF.

This rearrangement joins TRBV7-8 to TRBJ1-2, with 9 nucleotides matching TRBD1. Germline V gene lookup returns CDR1 SGHVS and CDR2 FQNEAQ. CDR3 length equals 16 residues. The V and J ends lost 5 bases and 4 bases, in that order; junction bases with no gene match: 11. The CDR3 is CASSRETGGLGYGYTF. CDR3 DNA: TGTGCCAGCAGCCGAGAAACAGGGGGCCTCGGCTATGGCTACACCTTC. Full variable domain (remainder filled in from reference TRBV7-8 and TRBJ1-2): GAGVSQSPRYKVAKRGQDVALRCDPISGHVSLFWYQQALGQGPEFLTYFQNEAQLDKSGLPSDRFFAERPEGSVSTLKIQRTQQEDSAVYLCASSRETGGLGYGYTFGSGTRLTVV.